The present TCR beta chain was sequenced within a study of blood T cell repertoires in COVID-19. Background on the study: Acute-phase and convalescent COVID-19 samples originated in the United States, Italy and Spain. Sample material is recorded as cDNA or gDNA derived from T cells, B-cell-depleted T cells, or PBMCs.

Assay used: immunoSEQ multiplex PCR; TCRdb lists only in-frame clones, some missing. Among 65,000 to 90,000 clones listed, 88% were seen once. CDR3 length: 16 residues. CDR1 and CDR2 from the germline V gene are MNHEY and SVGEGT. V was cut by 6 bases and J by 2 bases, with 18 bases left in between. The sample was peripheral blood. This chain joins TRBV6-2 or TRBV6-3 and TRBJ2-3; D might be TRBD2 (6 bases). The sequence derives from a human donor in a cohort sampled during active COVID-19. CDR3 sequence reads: CASSLRLVSATDTQYF. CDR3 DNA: TGTGCCAGCAGCCTCAGACTAGTTTCCGCCACAGATACGCAGTATTTT.